These T cell receptor beta chains were read from a single sample in a study of human T cells and chemical hapten exposure. TCRdb re-called the RACE reads through MiXCR, storing one row per CDR3 protein. The repertoire holds more than 250,000 distinct CDR3 sequences, 7.5% to 8% seen once, with more than 1% in the top ten. Here the sequenced sample was whole blood, taken in connection with sensitization to the hapten diphenylcyclopropenone (DPC). These receptors were taken from a man younger than 35 with alopecia areata. Some clones in this sample may be carry-over from other donors' samples. Each CDR3 is given with its conserved first and last residue. Each record gives: V gene, J gene, clone size, D gene, CDR3 DNA, CDR3 protein. A D gene is named only where the DNA matches it firmly. Rows may omit the clone size; those that give it use once, few, many or a size class.

>TRBV6-2/TRBV6-3|TRBJ2-2|few|TRBD1
TGTGCCAGCAGTTACTCCATAGGGGGCAACACCGGGGAGCTGTTTTTT
CASSYSIGGNTGELFF
>TRBV3-1|TRBJ1-2|few|TRBD1
TGTGCCAGCAGCCAAGATCCACAGGGGAGGATCTATGGCTACACCTTC
CASSQDPQGRIYGYTF
>TRBV5-1|TRBJ2-2|many|NA
TGCGCCAGCAGCTTGGCCGTCGGGCAAGCCGGGGAGCTGTTTTTT
CASSLAVGQAGELFF
>TRBV11-3|TRBJ2-1|NA|NA
TGTGCCAGCAGCTTAGGGGACGGTCGACAGTTCTTC
CASSLGDGRQFF
>TRBV20-1|TRBJ2-3|NA|NA
TGCAGTGCTAGAGTCACAGATACGCAGTATTTT
CSARVTDTQYF
>TRBV9|TRBJ2-7|many|NA
TGTGCCAGCAGCGTAAATGCCGGGACCTACGAGCAGTACTTC
CASSVNAGTYEQYF
>TRBV10-3|TRBJ2-7|NA|TRBD1
TGTGCCACTATGGGACAGAACTACGGGCAGTACTTC
CATMGQNYGQYF
>TRBV4-3|TRBJ2-2|few|NA
TGCGCCAGCAGCCAATGGGGCACCGGGGAGCTGTTTTTT
CASSQWGTGELFF
>TRBV6-6|TRBJ1-6|few|NA
TGTGCCAGCAGTTACTCGACCGGCCCGCAGGGTTCACCCCTCCACTTT
CASSYSTGPQGSPLHF
>TRBV5-1|TRBJ2-2|NA|TRBD1
TGCGCCAGCAGCTTGGCCATAGACAGGGGGATCACCGGGGAGCTGTTTTTT
CASSLAIDRGITGELFF
>TRBV10-2|TRBJ1-1|few|TRBD1
TGCGCCAGCAGTGAAGGGTTCAGGGGGCAAATTGAAGCTTTCTTT
CASSEGFRGQIEAFF
>TRBV29-1|TRBJ2-2|NA|NA
TGCAGCGTTAGGGCGTCGAACACCGGGGAGCTGTTTTTT
CSVRASNTGELFF
>TRBV5-1|TRBJ2-5|NA|TRBD1
TGCGCCAGCAGCGGGACAGCGATCCAAGAGACCCAGTACTTC
CASSGTAIQETQYF